The TCR beta chain described here comes from a study of breast tumors, draining lymph nodes, adjacent tissues. The lymph nodes were axillary draining lymph nodes from breast cancer patients. This clonotype was counted at least ten times. With V trimmed by 5 bases and J by 3 bases, 9 bases remained unmatched. Germline-derived CDR1 and CDR2 are MDHEN and SYDVKM. The CDR3 contains 15 residues. From the multiplex PCR reads, TCRdb called clonotypes with MiXCR, one entry per CDR3 protein. This table has over 70,000 distinct CDR3 sequences, around 29% appearing once. The chain is built from TRBV28 and TRBJ2-5, with 7 bases identical to TRBD1. Sample: axillary lymph node tissue. This TCR derives from a female donor with breast cancer. Some clones in this sample may be carry-over from other donors' samples. CDR3 DNA sequence: TGTGCCAGCAGTCCGGACAGGCCACGTAAAGAGACCCAGTACTTC. Protein: CASSPDRPRKETQYF.